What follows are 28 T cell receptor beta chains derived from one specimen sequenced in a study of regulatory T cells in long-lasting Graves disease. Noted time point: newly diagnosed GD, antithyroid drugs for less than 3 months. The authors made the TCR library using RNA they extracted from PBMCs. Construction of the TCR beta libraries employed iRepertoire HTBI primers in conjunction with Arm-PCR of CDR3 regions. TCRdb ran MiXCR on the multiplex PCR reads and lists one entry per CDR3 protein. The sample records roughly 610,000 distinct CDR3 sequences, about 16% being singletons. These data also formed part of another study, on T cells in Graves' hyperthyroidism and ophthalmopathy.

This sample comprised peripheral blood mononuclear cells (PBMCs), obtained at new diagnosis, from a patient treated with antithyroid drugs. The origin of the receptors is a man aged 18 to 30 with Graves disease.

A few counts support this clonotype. The CDR3 loop is CSVETGTVYGYTF. The CDR3 nucleotides are TGCAGCGTTGAAACGGGGACCGTCTATGGCTACACCTTC. The chain employs TRBV29-1 and TRBJ1-2; D is perhaps TRBD1 (5 bases). Germline V CDR1 and CDR2: SQVTM, ANQGSEA. V lost 2 bases and J 4 bases, leaving 11 bases between the germline ends. The CDR3 consists of 13 residues. Filled out from reference TRBV29-1 and TRBJ1-2, the complete variable domain reads SAVISQKPSRDICQRGTSLTIQCQVDSQVTMMFWYRQQPGQSLTLIATANQGSEATYESGFVIDKFPISRPNLTFSTLTVSNMSPEDSSIYLCSVETGTVYGYTFGSGTRLTVV.

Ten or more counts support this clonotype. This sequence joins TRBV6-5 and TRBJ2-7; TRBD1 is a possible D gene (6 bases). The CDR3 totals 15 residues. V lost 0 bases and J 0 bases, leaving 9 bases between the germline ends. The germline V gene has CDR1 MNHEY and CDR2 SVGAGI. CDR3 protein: CASSYSLDSSYEQYF. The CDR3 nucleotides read TGTGCCAGCAGTTACTCGCTGGACAGCTCCTACGAGCAGTACTTC.

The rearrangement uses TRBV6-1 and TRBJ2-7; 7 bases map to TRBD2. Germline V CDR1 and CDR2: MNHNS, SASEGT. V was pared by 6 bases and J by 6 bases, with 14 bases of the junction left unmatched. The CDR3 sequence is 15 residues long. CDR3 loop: CASRFQSGTPPEQYF. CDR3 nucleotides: TGTGCCAGCAGGTTCCAAAGCGGGACCCCGCCCGAGCAGTACTTC.

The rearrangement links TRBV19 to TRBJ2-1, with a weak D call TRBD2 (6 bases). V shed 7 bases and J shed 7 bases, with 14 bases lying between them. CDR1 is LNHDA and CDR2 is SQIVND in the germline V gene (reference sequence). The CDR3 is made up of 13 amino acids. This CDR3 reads CASTVGLANEQFF. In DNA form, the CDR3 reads TGTGCCAGTACCGTGGGGCTAGCGAATGAGCAGTTCTTC.

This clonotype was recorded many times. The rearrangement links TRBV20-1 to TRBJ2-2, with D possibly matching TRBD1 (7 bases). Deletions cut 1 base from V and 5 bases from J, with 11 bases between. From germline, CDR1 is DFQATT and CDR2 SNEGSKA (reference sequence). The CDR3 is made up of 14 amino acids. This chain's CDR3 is CSARGQGGTGELFF. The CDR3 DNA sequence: TGCAGTGCTAGAGGGCAGGGGGGAACCGGGGAGCTGTTTTTT.

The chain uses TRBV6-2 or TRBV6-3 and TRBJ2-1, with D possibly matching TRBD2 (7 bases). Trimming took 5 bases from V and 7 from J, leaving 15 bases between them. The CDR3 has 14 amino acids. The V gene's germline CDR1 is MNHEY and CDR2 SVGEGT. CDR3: CASSRGGGRNEQFF. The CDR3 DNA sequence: TGTGCCAGCAGTAGGGGGGGGGGGCGGAATGAGCAGTTCTTC.

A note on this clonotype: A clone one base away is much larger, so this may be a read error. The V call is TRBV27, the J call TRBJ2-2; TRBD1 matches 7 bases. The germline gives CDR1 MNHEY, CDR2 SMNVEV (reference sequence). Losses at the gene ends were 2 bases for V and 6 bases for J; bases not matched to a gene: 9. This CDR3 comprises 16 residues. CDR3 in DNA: TGTGCCAGCAGTTTAAGTTACGGAGGACAGGCCGGGGAGCTGTTTTTT. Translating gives CASSLSYGGQAGELFF.

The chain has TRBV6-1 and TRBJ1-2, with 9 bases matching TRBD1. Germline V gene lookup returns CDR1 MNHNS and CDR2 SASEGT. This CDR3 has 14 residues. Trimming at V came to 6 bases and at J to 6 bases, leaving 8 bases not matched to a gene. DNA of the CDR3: TGTGCCAGCAGAAACACAGGGGGCGCAGATGGCTACACCTTC. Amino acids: CASRNTGGADGYTF.

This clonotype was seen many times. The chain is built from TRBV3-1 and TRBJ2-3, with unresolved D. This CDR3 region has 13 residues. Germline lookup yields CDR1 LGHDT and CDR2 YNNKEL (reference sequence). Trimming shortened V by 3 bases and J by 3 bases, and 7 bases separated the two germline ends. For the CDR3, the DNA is TGTGCCAGCAGCCATGTGGGGACAGATACGCAGTATTTT. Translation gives CASSHVGTDTQYF.

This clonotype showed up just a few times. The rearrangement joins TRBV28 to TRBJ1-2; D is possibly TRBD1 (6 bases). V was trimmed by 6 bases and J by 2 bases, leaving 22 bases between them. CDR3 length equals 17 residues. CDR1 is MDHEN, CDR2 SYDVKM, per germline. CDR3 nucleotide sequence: TGTGCCAGCAGCTTACCCCTACAGGGTCCTGAGAACTATGGCTACACCTTC. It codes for CASSLPLQGPENYGYTF.

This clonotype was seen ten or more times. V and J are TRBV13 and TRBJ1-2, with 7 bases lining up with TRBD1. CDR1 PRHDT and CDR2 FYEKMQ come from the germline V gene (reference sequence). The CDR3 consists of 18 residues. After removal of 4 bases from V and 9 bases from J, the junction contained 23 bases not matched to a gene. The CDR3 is CASSSNRDSFIFGDRYTF. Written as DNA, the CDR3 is TGTGCCAGCAGCTCAAACCGGGACAGCTTTATTTTCGGTGACCGCTACACCTTC.

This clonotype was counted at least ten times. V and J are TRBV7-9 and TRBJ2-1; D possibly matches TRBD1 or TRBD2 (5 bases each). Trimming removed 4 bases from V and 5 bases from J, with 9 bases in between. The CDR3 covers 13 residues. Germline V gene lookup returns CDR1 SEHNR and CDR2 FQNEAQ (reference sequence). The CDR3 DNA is TGTGCCAGCAGCTCCGGGGCCCACAATGAGCAGTTCTTC. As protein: CASSSGAHNEQFF. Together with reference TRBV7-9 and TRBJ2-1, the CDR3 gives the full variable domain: DTGVSQNPRHKITKRGQNVTFRCDPISEHNRLYWYRQTLGQGPEFLTYFQNEAQLEKSRLLSDRFSAERPKGSFSTLEIQRTEQGDSAMYLCASSSGAHNEQFFGPGTRLTVL.

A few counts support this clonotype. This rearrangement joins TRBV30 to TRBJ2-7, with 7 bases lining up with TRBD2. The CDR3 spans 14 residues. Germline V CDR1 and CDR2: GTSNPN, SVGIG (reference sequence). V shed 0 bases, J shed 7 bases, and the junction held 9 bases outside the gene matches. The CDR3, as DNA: TGTGCCTGGAGTGTAGGACTAGTTTATCGTGAGCAGTACTTC. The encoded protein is CAWSVGLVYREQYF.

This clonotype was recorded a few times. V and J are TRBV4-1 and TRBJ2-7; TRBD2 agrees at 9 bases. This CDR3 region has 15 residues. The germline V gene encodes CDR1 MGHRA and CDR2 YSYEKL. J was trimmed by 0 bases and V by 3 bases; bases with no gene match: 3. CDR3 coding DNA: TGCGCCAGCAGCCAGAGCGGGAGGTTCTCCTACGAGCAGTACTTC. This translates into CASSQSGRFSYEQYF.

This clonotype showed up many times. CDR3: CASSAGQSAISAFF. DNA for the CDR3: TGTGCCAGCAGCGCTGGACAATCTGCGATTAGCGCTTTCTTT. The chain has TRBV7-9 and TRBJ1-1, with D perhaps matching TRBD1 (5 bases). The germline V gene has CDR1 SEHNR and CDR2 FQNEAQ (reference sequence). Trimming stripped 5 bases from V and 11 bases from J, with 21 bases between. CDR3 length: 14 amino acids.

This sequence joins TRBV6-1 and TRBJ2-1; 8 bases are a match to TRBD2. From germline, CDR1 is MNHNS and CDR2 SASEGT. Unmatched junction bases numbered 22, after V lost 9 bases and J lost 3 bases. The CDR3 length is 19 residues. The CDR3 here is CASSGANPTTGYGYNEQFF. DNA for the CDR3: TGTGCCAGTAGCGGGGCAAATCCCACTACAGGGTATGGCTACAATGAGCAGTTCTTC.

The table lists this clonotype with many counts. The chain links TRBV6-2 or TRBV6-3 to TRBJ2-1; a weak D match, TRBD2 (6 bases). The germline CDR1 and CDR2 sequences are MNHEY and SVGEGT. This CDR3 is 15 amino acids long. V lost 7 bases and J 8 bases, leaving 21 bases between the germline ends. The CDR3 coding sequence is TGTGCCAGCACCGGAGGGACGGGTGCCCCCCATGAGCAGTTCTTC. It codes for CASTGGTGAPHEQFF.

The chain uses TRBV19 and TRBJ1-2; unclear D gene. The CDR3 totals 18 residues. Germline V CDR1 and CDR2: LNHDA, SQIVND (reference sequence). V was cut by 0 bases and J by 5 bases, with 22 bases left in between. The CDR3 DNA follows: TGTGCCAGTAGTATAGAGCCCCAACCGCGGCAAGCGGGATATGGCTACACCTTC. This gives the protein CASSIEPQPRQAGYGYTF.

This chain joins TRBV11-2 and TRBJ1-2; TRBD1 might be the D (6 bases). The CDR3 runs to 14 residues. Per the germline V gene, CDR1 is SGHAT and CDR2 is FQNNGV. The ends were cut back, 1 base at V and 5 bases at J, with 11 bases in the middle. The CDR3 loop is CASSLVGTPYGYTF. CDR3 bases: TGTGCCAGCAGCTTAGTCGGGACACCTTATGGCTACACCTTC.

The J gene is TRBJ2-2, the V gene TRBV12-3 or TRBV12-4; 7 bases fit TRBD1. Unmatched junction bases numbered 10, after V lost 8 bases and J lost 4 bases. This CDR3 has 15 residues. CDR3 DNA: TGTGCCAGCTCTGGACAGGTCGAGAGCACCGGGGAGCTGTTTTTT. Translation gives CASSGQVESTGELFF.

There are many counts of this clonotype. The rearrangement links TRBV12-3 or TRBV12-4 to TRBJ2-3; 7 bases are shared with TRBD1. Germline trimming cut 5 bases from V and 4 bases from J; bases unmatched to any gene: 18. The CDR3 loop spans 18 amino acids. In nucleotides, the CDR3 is TGTGCCAGCAGTCGCCCCAGAAAACGGGACAGCTGGGCAGATACGCAGTATTTT. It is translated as CASSRPRKRDSWADTQYF.

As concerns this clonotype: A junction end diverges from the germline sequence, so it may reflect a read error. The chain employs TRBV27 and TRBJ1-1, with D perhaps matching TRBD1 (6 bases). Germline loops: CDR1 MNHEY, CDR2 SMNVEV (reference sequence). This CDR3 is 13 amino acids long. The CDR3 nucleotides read TGTGCCGGCAGTTTAAGGGGGAGCACTGAAGCTTTCTTT. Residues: CAGSLRGSTEAFF.

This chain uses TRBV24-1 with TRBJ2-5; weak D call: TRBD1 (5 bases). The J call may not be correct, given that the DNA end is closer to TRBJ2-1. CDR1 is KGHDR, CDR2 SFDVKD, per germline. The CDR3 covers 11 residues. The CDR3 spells CATRKGYEQFF. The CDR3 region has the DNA TGTGCCACCAGGAAGGGGTATGAGCAGTTCTTC.

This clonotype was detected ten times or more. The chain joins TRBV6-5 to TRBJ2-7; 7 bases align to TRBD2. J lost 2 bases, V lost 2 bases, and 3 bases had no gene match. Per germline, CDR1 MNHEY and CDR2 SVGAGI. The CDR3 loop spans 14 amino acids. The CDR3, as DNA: TGTGCCAGCAGTTACGATAGCGGGCCCTACGAGCAGTACTTC. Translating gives CASSYDSGPYEQYF.

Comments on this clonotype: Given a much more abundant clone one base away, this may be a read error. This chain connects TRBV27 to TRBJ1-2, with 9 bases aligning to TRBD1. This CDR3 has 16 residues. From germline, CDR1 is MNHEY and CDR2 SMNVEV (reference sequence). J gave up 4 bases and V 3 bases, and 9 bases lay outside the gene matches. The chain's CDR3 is CASSFVQTGGLYGYTF. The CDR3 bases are TGTGCCAGCAGTTTCGTTCAGACAGGGGGACTCTATGGCTACACCTTC.

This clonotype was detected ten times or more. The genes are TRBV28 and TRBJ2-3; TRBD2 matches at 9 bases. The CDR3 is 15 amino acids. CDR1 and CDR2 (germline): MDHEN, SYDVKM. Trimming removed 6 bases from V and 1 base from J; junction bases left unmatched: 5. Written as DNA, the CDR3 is TGTGCCAGCAGCTTTCTAGCGGGGCGCACAGATACGCAGTATTTT. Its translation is CASSFLAGRTDTQYF.

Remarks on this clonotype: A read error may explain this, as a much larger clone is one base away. The DNA for the CDR3 is TGTGCCGGCAGTCCCTGGGGTACCCCTGAAGCTTTCTTT. It codes for CAGSPWGTPEAFF. V gene TRBV28 combines with J gene TRBJ1-1; D unclear. Germline assignment: CDR1 MDHEN and CDR2 SYDVKM. The CDR3 has 13 residues.

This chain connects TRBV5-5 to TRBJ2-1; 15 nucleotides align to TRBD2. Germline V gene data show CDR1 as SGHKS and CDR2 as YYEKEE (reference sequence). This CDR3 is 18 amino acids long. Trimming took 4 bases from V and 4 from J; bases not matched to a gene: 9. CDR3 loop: CASSGGTSGRTLYNEQFF. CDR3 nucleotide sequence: TGTGCCAGCAGCGGAGGGACTAGCGGGAGGACTCTATACAATGAGCAGTTCTTC.